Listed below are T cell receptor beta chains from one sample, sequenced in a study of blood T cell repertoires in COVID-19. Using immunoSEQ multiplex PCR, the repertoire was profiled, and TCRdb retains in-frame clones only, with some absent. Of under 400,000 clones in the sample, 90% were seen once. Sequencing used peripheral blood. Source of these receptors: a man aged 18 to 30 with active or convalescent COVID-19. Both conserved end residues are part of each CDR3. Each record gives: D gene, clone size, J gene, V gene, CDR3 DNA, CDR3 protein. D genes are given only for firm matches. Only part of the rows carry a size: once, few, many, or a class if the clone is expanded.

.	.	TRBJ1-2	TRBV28	TGTGCCAGCAGTTCGGTAAACTATGGCTACACCTTC	CASSSVNYGYTF
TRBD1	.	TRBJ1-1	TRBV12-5	TGTGCTAGTGGTTTGGACAGGGGGGTAGCTTTCTTT	CASGLDRGVAFF
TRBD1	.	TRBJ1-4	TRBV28	TGTGCCAGCAGCCCCGGGGACAGGGATGAAAAACTGTTTTTT	CASSPGDRDEKLFF
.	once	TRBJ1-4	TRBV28	TGTGCCAGCAACAAAAAACTGTTTTTT	CASNKKLFF
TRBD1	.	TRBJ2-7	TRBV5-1	TGCGCCAGCAGCTCCCTACAGGGGTCCGAGCAGTACTTC	CASSSLQGSEQYF
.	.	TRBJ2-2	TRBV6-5	TGTGCCAGCAGTTACTTTACAGGGACCGGGGAGCTGTTTTTT	CASSYFTGTGELFF
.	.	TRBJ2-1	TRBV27	TGTGCCAGCAGTCCTTCTCTAGCTTCATCCTACAATGAGCAGTTCTTC	CASSPSLASSYNEQFF
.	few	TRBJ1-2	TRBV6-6	TGTGCCTCCATGGGGTCGGGTAGCGACTATGGCTACACCTTC	CASMGSGSDYGYTF
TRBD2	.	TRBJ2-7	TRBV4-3	TGCGCCAGCAGCCAAGAAGCGGGAAGCTCCTACGAGCAGTACTTC	CASSQEAGSSYEQYF
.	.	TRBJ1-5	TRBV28	TGTGCCAGCAGTTTTTACAGGGGCAATCAGCCCCAGCATTTT	CASSFYRGNQPQHF
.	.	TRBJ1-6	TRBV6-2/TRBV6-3	TGTGCCAGCAGTTACGAGGCGGGAAAGGAGAATTCACCCCTCCACTTT	CASSYEAGKENSPLHF
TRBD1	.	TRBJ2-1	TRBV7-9	TGTGCCAGCAGCGAACCGGGACAGTTGGCGGACAATGAGCAGTTCTTC	CASSEPGQLADNEQFF
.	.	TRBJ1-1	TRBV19	TGTGCCAGTATTTGGGGCGGCACTGAAGCTTTCTTT	CASIWGGTEAFF
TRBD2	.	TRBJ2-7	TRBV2	TGTGCCAGCGGGGGGGGAGTTGGGTACGAGCAGTACTTC	CASGGGVGYEQYF
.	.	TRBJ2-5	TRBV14	TGTGCCAGCAGCCAAGCGCAGGGACAAGAGACCCAGTACTTC	CASSQAQGQETQYF
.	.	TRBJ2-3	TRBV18	TGTGCCAGCTCACCCGGAGGGACAGATACGCAGTATTTT	CASSPGGTDTQYF